This TCR beta chain was sequenced in a study of identical twins. Study-wide results and limits: The authors noted that invariant MAIT and iNKT cells could partly confound zero-insertion analyses. Twins' surplus sharing was weaker for beta out-of-frame sequences.

It was template switching that added a universal primer site, and there were unique molecular identifiers on the cDNA. TCRdb reanalysed the 5' RACE reads using MiXCR and keeps one entry per CDR3 protein. The top ten hold more than 0.5% of the sample, which has 450,000 or so distinct CDR3 sequences, 13% to 15% seen once. To note about this clonotype: The antigen is undetermined. This may be a read error: a much more frequent sequence differs by one nucleotide.

Germline CDR1 is SGHRS and CDR2 is YFSETQ. CDR3 size: 10 residues. Trimming left V 5 bases short and J 8 bases short, with 6 bases between. These same records also appear under a second study, on yellow fever vaccine responses in identical twins.

Sequenced input: CD4+ T cells sorted from blood. The chain uses TRBV5-1 and TRBJ2-3; D unclear. The TCR sequence derives from a woman under 30 in good health. CDR3 nucleotides: TGCGCCAGCAGGGAAGTTACGCAGTATTTT. Translated, it gives CASREVTQYF.